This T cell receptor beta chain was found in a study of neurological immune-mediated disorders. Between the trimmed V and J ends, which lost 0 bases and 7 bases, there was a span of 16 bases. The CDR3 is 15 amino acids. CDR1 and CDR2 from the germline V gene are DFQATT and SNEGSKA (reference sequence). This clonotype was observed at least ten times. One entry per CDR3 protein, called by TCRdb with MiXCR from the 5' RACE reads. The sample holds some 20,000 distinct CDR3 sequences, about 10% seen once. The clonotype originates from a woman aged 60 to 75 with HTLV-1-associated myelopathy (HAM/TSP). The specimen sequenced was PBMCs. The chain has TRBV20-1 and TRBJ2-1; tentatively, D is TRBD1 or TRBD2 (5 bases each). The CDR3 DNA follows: TGCAGTGCTAGAGATGGGGGAACGCTTGAAAATGAGCAGTTCTTC. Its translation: CSARDGGTLENEQFF.